This TCR beta chain emerged from a study of neurological immune-mediated disorders. The V gene end was trimmed by 8 bases and the J gene end by 6 bases; junction bases not matched to a gene: 6. The CDR3 has 13 amino acids. Germline loops: CDR1 MNHEY, CDR2 SMNVEV (reference sequence). The authors produced cDNA by 5'RACE using 10-nucleotide random UMIs. TCRdb reanalysed the 5' RACE reads using MiXCR and keeps one entry per CDR3 protein. In the table there are 71,000 or so distinct CDR3 sequences, about 5% of which are singletons. This clonotype appeared many times. Sequencing used PBMCs. This sequence originates from a woman in her twenties or thirties with multiple sclerosis. This rearrangement joins TRBV27 to TRBJ2-1; 8 nucleotides agree with TRBD2. CDR3 in DNA: TGTGCCAGCCGTTCCGGGGGGGTCAATGAGCAGTTCTTC. Translated, it gives CASRSGGVNEQFF.